These 14 T cell receptor beta chains originate from one sample sequenced in a study of cytomegalovirus exposure and HLA in healthy donors. Use of 60 Vbeta and 13 Jbeta primers characterized the PCR. Clones were sequenced by immunoSEQ multiplex PCR, and TCRdb holds only the in-frame ones, with some missing. The sample consists of about 160,000 clones, just under 65% of them appearing once. Sequencing was carried out using PBMCs. Receptors originate from a woman in her fifties or sixties in good health and CMV-seropositive.

The chain couples TRBV7-8 to TRBJ2-3; 9 positions agree with TRBD2. From germline, CDR1 is SGHVS and CDR2 FQNEAQ. The CDR3 loop spans 14 amino acids. V shed 4 bases and J 5 bases; nucleotides not matched to a gene: 4. CDR3 nucleotides: TGTGCCAGCAGCTCCTTAGCGGGGGAAGATACGCAGTATTTT. This encodes CASSSLAGEDTQYF. The whole variable domain, remainder taken from reference TRBV7-8 and TRBJ2-3, is GAGVSQSPRYKVAKRGQDVALRCDPISGHVSLFWYQQALGQGPEFLTYFQNEAQLDKSGLPSDRFFAERPEGSVSTLKIQRTQQEDSAVYLCASSSLAGEDTQYFGPGTRLTVL.

V is TRBV4-3 and J is TRBJ2-7, with 8 bases identical to TRBD1. The CDR3 has 14 amino acids. Germline lookup yields CDR1 LGHNA and CDR2 YSLEER. Trimming took 4 bases from V and 2 from J; bases not matched to a gene: 4. The DNA of the CDR3 is TGCGCCAGCAGCCTGCGACAGGGGCCCTACGAGCAGTACTTC. Amino acids: CASSLRQGPYEQYF.

This clone appeared a few times. The V and J genes are TRBV28 and TRBJ2-6, with a weak D call TRBD2 (5 bases). CDR1 and CDR2 from the germline V gene are MDHEN and SYDVKM. With 3 bases removed from V and 0 bases from J, the gap between germline ends came to 9 bases. CDR3 size: 16 residues. CDR3 DNA sequence: TGTGCCAGCAGTTTTTTGGACTTCTCTGGGGCCAACGTCCTGACTTTC. Translated: CASSFLDFSGANVLTF.

The chain combines TRBV4-1 with TRBJ1-2, with TRBD1 identical over 7 bases. Germline V CDR1 and CDR2: MGHRA, YSYEKL. Trimming removed 5 bases from V and 3 bases from J; junction bases left unmatched: 6. This CDR3 is built from 14 residues. The CDR3 region is CASSRQGWDYGYTF. The DNA for the CDR3 is TGCGCCAGCAGCAGACAGGGATGGGACTATGGCTACACCTTC.

This rearrangement joins TRBV2 to TRBJ1-3, with TRBD1 identical over 8 bases. J lost 1 base, V lost 6 bases, and 5 bases had no gene match. CDR3 length equals 15 residues. Germline loops: CDR1 SNHLY, CDR2 FYNNEI. For the CDR3, the DNA is TGTGCCAGCAGCCCAAGGACAGGGTCTGGAAACACCATATATTTT. Its protein product is CASSPRTGSGNTIYF.

The rearrangement uses TRBV7-2 and TRBJ2-1; D not resolved. Trimming shortened V by 2 bases and J by 9 bases, and 5 bases separated the two germline ends. There are 11 residues in the CDR3. CDR1 and CDR2 (germline): SGHTA, FQGNSA. The DNA for the CDR3 is TGTGCCAGCAGCTTAATTAGTGAGCAGTTCTTC. Its translation is CASSLISEQFF.

J is TRBJ2-2 and V is TRBV28, with 7 positions matching TRBD2. The CDR3 sequence is 17 residues long. The V and J ends lost 5 bases and 0 bases, in that order; junction bases with no gene match: 9. Germline lookup yields CDR1 MDHEN and CDR2 SYDVKM. CDR3 sequence: CASSQPSGVSNTGELFF. The DNA of the CDR3 is TGTGCCAGCAGTCAGCCAAGCGGGGTTTCGAACACCGGGGAGCTGTTTTTT.

The rearrangement links TRBV28 to TRBJ2-2, with D tentatively TRBD2 (5 bases). V was shortened by 6 bases and J by 1 base, with 18 bases between the two germline ends. Germline assignment: CDR1 MDHEN and CDR2 SYDVKM. CDR3 length: 17 residues. DNA for the CDR3: TGTGCCAGCAGGGGCCTTAGTACGGCGGGGAACACCGGGGAGCTGTTTTTT. This translates into CASRGLSTAGNTGELFF. The full variable domain, in which reference TRBV28 and TRBJ2-2 provide the parts outside the CDR3, is DVKVTQSSRYLVKRTGEKVFLECVQDMDHENMFWYRQDPGLGLRLIYFSYDVKMKEKGDIPEGYSVSREKKERFSLILESASTNQTSMYLCASRGLSTAGNTGELFFGEGSRLTVL.

This chain joins TRBV9 and TRBJ2-1; 7 bases are a match to TRBD1. Germline V gene data show CDR1 as SGDLS and CDR2 as YYNGEE. The CDR3 spans 15 residues. V lost 3 bases, J lost 6 bases, and 9 bases stayed unmatched. For the CDR3, the DNA is TGTGCCAGCAGCGGGGGTAGGGGGCTAGGCAATGAGCAGTTCTTC. Protein product: CASSGGRGLGNEQFF.

This rearrangement joins TRBV29-1 to TRBJ2-5; D is ambiguous. The DNA end favors TRBJ2-7, so the J call may be wrong. The CDR3 consists of 12 residues. Germline assignment: CDR1 SQVTM and CDR2 ANQGSEA. CDR3 sequence reads: CSVEADNYEQYF. CDR3 in DNA: TGCAGCGTTGAGGCCGATAACTACGAGCAGTACTTC.

The J gene is TRBJ1-5, the V gene TRBV19, with 7 bases identical to TRBD1. The germline CDR1 and CDR2 sequences are LNHDA and SQIVND (reference sequence). The ends lost 7 bases at V and 0 bases at J; junction bases unmatched: 6. The CDR3 runs to 15 residues. The CDR3 DNA reads TGTGCCAGTAATACGGGACAGTATAGCAATCAGCCCCAGCATTTT. Its protein is CASNTGQYSNQPQHF. The full variable domain, rest sourced from reference TRBV19 and TRBJ1-5, is DGGITQSPKYLFRKEGQNVTLSCEQNLNHDAMYWYRQDPGQGLRLIYYSQIVNDFQKGDIAEGYSVSREKKESFPLTVTSAQKNPTAFYLCASNTGQYSNQPQHFGDGTRLSIL.

This chain connects TRBV5-6 to TRBJ2-5; perhaps TRBD2 as D (5 bases). Germline assignment: CDR1 SGHDT and CDR2 YYEEEE. This CDR3 region has 13 residues. Trimming took off 7 bases at V and 4 bases at J, with 14 bases between the two ends. CDR3 in DNA: TGTGCCAGCGGAATGGACTTCACAGAGACCCAGTACTTC. Its translation: CASGMDFTETQYF.

This clone has only a few counts. The V gene is TRBV7-9, the J gene TRBJ1-1; D possibly corresponds to TRBD1 (5 bases). Germline V gene data show CDR1 as SEHNR and CDR2 as FQNEAQ (reference sequence). Deletions cut 1 base from V and 2 bases from J, with 14 bases between. The CDR3 covers 16 residues. CDR3 protein: CASSLEGFGVNTEAFF. The DNA of the CDR3 is TGTGCCAGCAGCTTAGAGGGGTTTGGGGTTAACACTGAAGCTTTCTTT.

This chain uses TRBV19 with TRBJ1-4; TRBD1 agrees at 9 bases. This CDR3 contains 16 residues. The germline V gene has CDR1 LNHDA and CDR2 SQIVND (reference sequence). Trimming at V came to 7 bases and at J to 0 bases, leaving 6 bases not matched to a gene. The CDR3 is CASKDRGTATNEKLFF. CDR3 nucleotide sequence: TGTGCCAGTAAAGACAGGGGGACAGCAACTAATGAAAAACTGTTTTTT. Drawing the rest from reference TRBV19 and TRBJ1-4, the complete variable domain is DGGITQSPKYLFRKEGQNVTLSCEQNLNHDAMYWYRQDPGQGLRLIYYSQIVNDFQKGDIAEGYSVSREKKESFPLTVTSAQKNPTAFYLCASKDRGTATNEKLFFGSGTQLSVL.